Listed below are T cell receptor beta chains from one sample, sequenced in a study of Ad26.COV2.S vaccination and SARS-CoV-2 variants. The assay was immunoSEQ multiplex PCR, and TCRdb's table has in-frame clones only and misses some. The data contain 350,000 to 450,000 clones, around 91% of them seen just once; the ten biggest clones take up around 1.9%. The sequencing used peripheral blood, collected in a trial of Ad26.COV2.S vaccine versus placebo. The source is a person between 18 and 65 years old who received the Ad26.COV2.S COVID-19 vaccine or a placebo. The CDR3 runs from the conserved cysteine through the conserved F or W. The D gene is left open where the match is weak.

CDR3 protein,CDR3 DNA,J gene,V gene,D gene,CDR3 length
CASSSGLAGGGELFF,TGTGCCAGCAGCTCAGGACTAGCGGGAGGTGGGGAGCTGTTTTTT,TRBJ2-2,TRBV11-2,TRBD2,15
CASSVGRTSGNTIYF,TGTGCCAGCAGCGTGGGACGGACCTCTGGAAACACCATATATTTT,TRBJ1-3,TRBV9,.,15
CASSFEQGPQLPSYEQYF,TGTGCCAGCAGTTTTGAGCAGGGTCCCCAATTACCCTCCTACGAGCAGTACTTC,TRBJ2-7,TRBV27,.,18
CASSLRLAGASDTQYF,TGTGCCAGCAGCTTACGACTAGCGGGAGCTTCAGATACGCAGTATTTT,TRBJ2-3,TRBV5-4,TRBD2,16
CASFIFPEQFF,TGTGCCAGCTTTATCTTCCCAGAGCAGTTCTTC,TRBJ2-1,TRBV2,.,11
CASSLEPGNTIYF,TGTGCCAGCAGCTTGGAACCTGGAAACACCATATATTTT,TRBJ1-3,TRBV5-4,.,13
CASSLKGGTEAFF,TGTGCCAGCAGCTTAAAAGGGGGAACTGAAGCTTTCTTT,TRBJ1-1,TRBV11-2,.,13
CASSTQGASYGYTF,TGTGCCAGCAGTACACAGGGGGCAAGCTATGGCTACACCTTC,TRBJ1-2,TRBV2,TRBD1,14
CASSGDTLDSYNEQFF,TGTGCCAGCAGCGGGGACACCCTTGACTCCTACAATGAGCAGTTCTTC,TRBJ2-1,TRBV11-1,.,16
CASDQGLETQYF,TGTGCCAGCGACCAGGGTTTAGAGACCCAGTACTTC,TRBJ2-5,TRBV7-9,.,12
CASSLGQGRSYEQFF,TGTGCCAGCAGCCTAGGACAGGGGCGCTCATATGAGCAGTTCTTC,TRBJ2-1,TRBV5-4,TRBD1,15
CASSLSTSTGLAGGTDTQYF,TGTGCCAGCAGCCTATCCACCTCTACCGGACTAGCGGGAGGCACAGATACGCAGTATTTT,TRBJ2-3,TRBV9,TRBD2,20
CASSLVRGAYNEQFF,TGCGCCAGCAGCTTGGTACGGGGAGCCTACAATGAGCAGTTCTTC,TRBJ2-1,TRBV5-1,.,15
CASSKEQGETQYF,TGTGCCAGCAGCAAGGAACAGGGCGAGACCCAGTACTTC,TRBJ2-5,TRBV2,.,13
CASSLILMDTQYF,TGTGCCAGCAGCCTGATTCTGATGGATACGCAGTATTTT,TRBJ2-3,TRBV12-3/TRBV12-4,.,13
CASRIGLNTEAFF,TGTGCCAGCAGAATAGGACTGAACACTGAAGCTTTCTTT,TRBJ1-1,TRBV7-2,.,13